The present TCR beta chain was sequenced within a study of cytomegalovirus exposure and HLA in healthy donors. CDR1 is SGHDT and CDR2 is YYEEEE in the germline V gene. Trimming stripped 4 bases from V and 7 bases from J, with 12 bases between. The CDR3 runs to 12 residues. In the PCR, 60 Vbeta and 13 Jbeta primers were used. Some clones are missing from TCRdb's copy, which holds only in-frame ones; the method was immunoSEQ multiplex PCR. The sample contains about 120,000 clones, more than 80% of which appear only once. This chain uses TRBV5-6 with TRBJ2-7, with D maybe TRBD1 (6 bases). The sequence came from a man younger than 45 in good health and CMV-seropositive. Sequenced sample: PBMCs. The CDR3 sequence is CASSLQGQEQYF. The CDR3 DNA is TGTGCCAGCAGCCTACAGGGTCAAGAGCAGTACTTC. Looking up the rest from reference TRBV5-6 and TRBJ2-7 gives the full variable domain: DAGVTQSPTHLIKTRGQQVTLRCSPKSGHDTVSWYQQALGQGPQFIFQYYEEEERQRGNFPDRFSGHQFPNYSSELNVNALLLGDSALYLCASSLQGQEQYFGPGTRLTVT.